The 21 T cell receptor beta chains below come from one sample, sequenced in a study of cytomegalovirus exposure and HLA in healthy donors. PCR used 60 Vbeta primers and 13 Jbeta primers. TCRdb keeps only in-frame clones here, not all; method: immunoSEQ multiplex PCR. The sample holds around 80,000 clones; around 60% are singletons and the top ten take roughly 4.5%. The material sequenced was PBMCs. These receptors were taken from a male donor in good health and CMV-seropositive.

The sample holds a few counts of this clone. The V gene is TRBV30, the J gene TRBJ1-1; D is uncertain. This CDR3 spans 13 amino acids. The V and J ends lost 4 bases and 4 bases respectively, with 13 bases between them. CDR1 and CDR2 (germline): GTSNPN, SVGIG (reference sequence). The CDR3 region has the DNA TGTGCCTGGAATCCCACGGCGGGCACTGAAGCTTTCTTT. Translating it yields CAWNPTAGTEAFF.

A single count supports this clone. V gene TRBV10-2 combines with J gene TRBJ1-2; 7 bases fit TRBD1. V gave up 2 bases and J gave up 5 bases; unmatched junction bases: 11. This CDR3 spans 16 amino acids. Germline V gives CDR1 WSHSY, CDR2 SAAADI. CDR3 amino acids: CASSEPSTGTAYGYTF. The DNA of the CDR3 is TGCGCCAGCAGTGAGCCGTCAACCGGGACAGCTTATGGCTACACCTTC.

The rearrangement joins TRBV7-2 to TRBJ2-7, with TRBD2 identical over 8 bases. With 0 bases clipped from V and 7 bases from J, the junction kept 11 bases outside the gene matches. Germline V gene data show CDR1 as SGHTA and CDR2 as FQGNSA. The CDR3 totals 16 residues. Here the CDR3 DNA reads TGTGCCAGCAGCTTAGCGAGCGCCGGGAGGGCCAGGGAGCAGTACTTC. Translated: CASSLASAGRAREQYF.

The gene calls are TRBV13 and TRBJ1-1, with 9 bases fitting TRBD1. V lost 0 bases, J lost 11 bases, and 10 bases stayed unmatched. The CDR3 sequence is 15 residues long. Germline V gene data show CDR1 as PRHDT and CDR2 as FYEKMQ (reference sequence). The CDR3 bases are TGTGCCAGCAGCTTAGGTCGGTTACAGGGGGCGAACGCTTTCTTT. It yields the protein CASSLGRLQGANAFF.

The rearrangement uses TRBV19 and TRBJ2-2; possibly TRBD1 for D (6 bases). CDR1 and CDR2 from the germline V gene are LNHDA and SQIVND (reference sequence). The CDR3 consists of 16 residues. V was trimmed by 1 base and J by 2 bases, leaving 11 bases between them. DNA for the CDR3: TGTGCCAGTAGTATAGGGGCCGGGACAAACACCGGGGAGCTGTTTTTT. As protein: CASSIGAGTNTGELFF.

The rearrangement joins TRBV7-2 to TRBJ2-3, with 11 bases aligning to TRBD2. Germline V gene sequence: CDR1 SGHTA, CDR2 FQGNSA. J gave up 3 bases and V 4 bases, and 6 bases lay outside the gene matches. The CDR3 loop spans 16 amino acids. CDR3 protein: CASSSTSGSGTDTQYF. CDR3 coding DNA: TGTGCCAGCAGCTCCACTAGCGGGAGTGGTACAGATACGCAGTATTTT.

This chain uses TRBV19 with TRBJ1-6; the match to TRBD1 covers 9 bases. This CDR3 is 15 amino acids long. CDR1 is LNHDA, CDR2 SQIVND, per germline (reference sequence). Germline trimming cut 4 bases from V and 10 bases from J; bases unmatched to any gene: 8. The CDR3 loop is CASSTPGTGKSPLHF. The CDR3 DNA follows: TGTGCCAGTAGTACGCCTGGGACAGGGAAGTCACCCCTCCACTTT.

A few counts support this clone. The J gene is TRBJ1-2, the V gene TRBV6-6; D is possibly TRBD1 (5 bases). There are 13 residues in the CDR3. Germline assignment: CDR1 MNHNY and CDR2 SVGAGI (reference sequence). Trimming stripped 7 bases from V and 8 bases from J, with 17 bases between. The CDR3 DNA is TGTGCCAGCAAGGGCGACAGTTTGGAAGGCTACACCTTC. Its protein product is CASKGDSLEGYTF.

This chain connects TRBV7-9 to TRBJ2-7; possibly TRBD2 for D (6 bases). Germline-derived CDR1 and CDR2 are SEHNR and FQNEAQ (reference sequence). V was cut by 1 base and J by 1 base, with 8 bases left in between. This CDR3 is built from 14 residues. The CDR3 loop is CASSLGRDSYEQYF. The CDR3 coding sequence is TGTGCCAGCAGCTTAGGGAGGGATTCCTACGAGCAGTACTTC.

The chain joins TRBV7-6 to TRBJ2-1; 7 nucleotides agree with TRBD1. Germline values: CDR1 SGHVS, CDR2 FNYEAQ. Trimming cost V 5 bases and J 9 bases; bases outside gene matches: 10. The CDR3 extends over 14 amino acids. In DNA, the CDR3 is TGTGCCAGCAGCCCCGGACTGAGGGGGCCTGAGCAGTTCTTC. Its protein product is CASSPGLRGPEQFF. Variable domain in full (rest from reference TRBV7-6 and TRBJ2-1): GAGVSQSPRYKVTKRGQDVALRCDPISGHVSLYWYRQALGQGPEFLTYFNYEAQQDKSGLPNDRFSAERPEGSISTLTIQRTEQRDSAMYRCASSPGLRGPEQFFGPGTRLTVL.

The chain carries TRBV28 and TRBJ2-3, with 12 bases matching TRBD2. The CDR3 totals 17 residues. J gave up 0 bases and V 6 bases, and 7 bases lay outside the gene matches. Germline CDR1 reads MDHEN; CDR2 reads SYDVKM. CDR3 in amino acids: CASSPGTSGLSTDTQYF. The CDR3 DNA reads TGTGCCAGCAGCCCGGGGACTAGCGGGCTTAGCACAGATACGCAGTATTTT.

This clone showed up just a few times. V and J are TRBV11-2 and TRBJ1-6; TRBD1 aligns across 8 bases. The V and J ends lost 5 bases and 7 bases, in that order; junction bases with no gene match: 7. CDR1 and CDR2 (germline): SGHAT, FQNNGV. The CDR3 is 15 amino acids. This chain's CDR3 is CASSPRTGLNSPLHF. In DNA, the CDR3 is TGTGCCAGCAGCCCGAGGACAGGGCTGAATTCACCCCTCCACTTT.

The rearrangement links TRBV7-3 to TRBJ2-5, with TRBD2 matching over 8 bases. Trimming took 5 bases from V and 1 from J; bases not matched to a gene: 6. The CDR3 consists of 15 residues. Germline V gives CDR1 SGHTA, CDR2 FQGTGA. This CDR3 is CASSPFRGGQETQYF. DNA of the CDR3: TGTGCCAGCAGCCCGTTTCGGGGGGGCCAAGAGACCCAGTACTTC.

The chain uses TRBV28 and TRBJ1-2; TRBD1 might be the D (6 bases). Trimming pared 4 bases from V and 4 bases from J, leaving 13 bases between. Germline V gene data show CDR1 as MDHEN and CDR2 as SYDVKM. There are 14 residues in the CDR3. In nucleotides, the CDR3 is TGTGCCAGCAGTTACAGGGTTGATGGCTATGGCTACACCTTC. Amino acids: CASSYRVDGYGYTF.

As to this clone: One junction end disagrees with the germline gene, perhaps due to a read error. The genes are TRBV7-7 and TRBJ2-7; 7 nucleotides line up with TRBD1. The CDR3 covers 14 residues. In germline, CDR1 is SSHAT, CDR2 FNYEAQ (reference sequence). The CDR3 region has the DNA TGTGCTAGCAGCTCGGACAGGTATTCCTACGAGCAGTACTTC. Its translation is CASSSDRYSYEQYF.

This clone was detected a few times. V is TRBV6-5 and J is TRBJ1-1; D unclear. V was shortened by 0 bases and J by 1 base, with 6 bases between the two germline ends. Germline assignment: CDR1 MNHEY and CDR2 SVGAGI. The CDR3 sequence is 14 residues long. This CDR3 reads CASSYSRGNTEAFF. The CDR3 nucleotides are TGTGCCAGCAGTTACTCCCGAGGGAACACTGAAGCTTTCTTT.

This chain joins TRBV9 and TRBJ2-5; 8 bases fit TRBD2. V was pared by 4 bases and J by 5 bases, with 13 bases of the junction left unmatched. This CDR3 is 16 amino acids long. Germline assignment: CDR1 SGDLS and CDR2 YYNGEE. The CDR3 coding sequence is TGTGCCAGCAGCCTCAGACTAGCGAGCGGGTCGGAGACCCAGTACTTC. Its protein is CASSLRLASGSETQYF.

The chain employs TRBV5-1 and TRBJ2-2; TRBD1 might be the D (7 bases). The ends were cut back, 4 bases at V and 5 bases at J, with 18 bases in the middle. The germline gives CDR1 SGHRS, CDR2 YFSETQ. CDR3 size: 16 residues. The CDR3 spells CASSPPEGAGTGELFF. CDR3 bases: TGCGCCAGCAGCCCCCCGGAGGGGGCAGGGACCGGGGAGCTGTTTTTT.

This clone was observed a few times. This chain uses TRBV2 with TRBJ1-5, with TRBD1 as a possible D gene (5 bases). The CDR3 is 12 residues long. V shed 10 bases and J shed 9 bases, with 16 bases lying between them. CDR1 and CDR2 (germline): SNHLY, FYNNEI. The CDR3 DNA is TGTGCCACCCACCGGGGGTATGGGCCCCAGCATTTT. Its protein is CATHRGYGPQHF. The full variable domain, completed using reference TRBV2 and TRBJ1-5, is EPEVTQTPSHQVTQMGQEVILRCVPISNHLYFYWYRQILGQKVEFLVSFYNNEISEKSEIFDDQFSVERPDGSNFTLKIRSTKLEDSAMYFCATHRGYGPQHFGDGTRLSIL.

CDR3 loop: CAISGSGGVSYEQYF. The CDR3, as DNA: TGTGCCATCAGTGGTAGCGGGGGGGTATCCTACGAGCAGTACTTC. The V call is TRBV10-3, the J call TRBJ2-7, with TRBD2 identical over 11 bases. Germline V lookup: CDR1 ENHRY, CDR2 SYGVKD. V dropped 4 bases and J dropped 1; count of bases not matched to a gene: 3. CDR3 length: 15 residues.

In its sample, this clone was seen a few times. The chain recombines TRBV6-6 with TRBJ2-2, with unresolved D. The germline gives CDR1 MNHNY, CDR2 SVGAGI (reference sequence). The CDR3 runs to 14 residues. The ends were cut back, 1 base at V and 5 bases at J, with 8 bases in the middle. The CDR3 spells CASSYLKRTGELFF. Here the CDR3 DNA reads TGTGCCAGCAGTTACTTAAAACGGACCGGGGAGCTGTTTTTT.